This T cell receptor (beta chain) was observed in a study of blood T cells in healthy people across ages. The extraction recovered at least 5.5 micrograms of total RNA per sample. The CDR3 contains 15 residues. The V gene's germline CDR1 is SGHTA and CDR2 FQGNSA. V trimming: 4 bases; J trimming: 4 bases; junction bases outside the gene matches: 8. Through a sample-barcoded 5' primer and a J-beta primer mix, a second PCR was run for roughly 6 to 11 cycles. Each CDR3 protein is one row after TCRdb ran MiXCR on the 5' RACE reads. The sample consists of 550,000 to 700,000 distinct CDR3 sequences, approximately 25% of them appearing once. This clonotype appeared a few times.

The rearrangement uses TRBV7-2 and TRBJ2-7; 9 nucleotides line up with TRBD1. This TCR derives from a woman in her 70s in good health. The specimen was blood. The CDR3 sequence: CASSSSGTGIYEQYF. In DNA form, the CDR3 reads TGTGCCAGCAGCTCCTCCGGGACAGGGATATACGAGCAGTACTTC. Full variable domain (missing parts from reference TRBV7-2 and TRBJ2-7): GAGVSQSPSNKVTEKGKDVELRCDPISGHTALYWYRQSLGQGLEFLIYFQGNSAPDKSGLPSDRFSAERTGGSVSTLTIQRTQQEDSAVYLCASSSSGTGIYEQYFGPGTRLTVT.